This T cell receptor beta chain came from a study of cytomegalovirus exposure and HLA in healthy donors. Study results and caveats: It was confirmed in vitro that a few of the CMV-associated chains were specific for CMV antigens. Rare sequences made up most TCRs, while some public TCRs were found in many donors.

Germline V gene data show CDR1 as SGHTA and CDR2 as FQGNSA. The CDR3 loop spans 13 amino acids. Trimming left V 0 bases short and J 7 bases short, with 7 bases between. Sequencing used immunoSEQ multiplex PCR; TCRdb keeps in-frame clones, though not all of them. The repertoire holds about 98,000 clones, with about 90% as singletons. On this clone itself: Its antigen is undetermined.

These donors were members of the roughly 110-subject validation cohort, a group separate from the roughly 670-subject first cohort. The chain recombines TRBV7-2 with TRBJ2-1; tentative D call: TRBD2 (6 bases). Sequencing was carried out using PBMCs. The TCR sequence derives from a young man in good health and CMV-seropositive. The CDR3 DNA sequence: TGTGCCAGCAGCTTAGCGGGGAGGAATGAGCAGTTCTTC. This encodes CASSLAGRNEQFF.